This entry describes one T cell receptor beta chain. This CDR3 is 16 amino acids long. This entry comes from a study of OX40 agonist ivuxolimab in advanced cancers. Generated by immunoSEQ multiplex PCR, the TCRdb table keeps only in-frame clones and is missing some. The sample shows roughly 86,000 clones, approximately 83% of them seen only once. Any history of autoimmune disease or systemic immunosuppression disqualified patients. The receptor was derived from an adult with an advanced solid tumor such as melanoma, head and neck, liver or kidney cancer. This sequence joins TRBV21-1 and TRBJ1-3; the table's D call, TRBD1, was not checked against the DNA. TRBV21-1 is shown as a pseudogene. The sequencing used CD4+ or CD8+ T cells sorted from blood, collected in a trial of the OX40 agonist ivuxolimab. The CDR3 loop is CASSNHRASSGNTIYF. The CDR3 DNA is TGTGCCAGCAGCAACCACAGGGCAAGCTCTGGAAACACCATATATTTT.